A selection of T cell receptor beta chains follows, all from one sample in a study of cytomegalovirus exposure and HLA in healthy donors. Profiled with immunoSEQ multiplex PCR; TCRdb holds only in-frame clones, not every one. The table has about 180,000 clones, roughly three quarters seen once. The specimen was PBMCs. The receptors were gathered from a woman in her forties or fifties in good health and CMV-seropositive. Both conserved end residues are trimmed from each CDR3.

j_call: TRBJ2-1; v_call: TRBV6-5; cdr3_aa: ASSPGWHEQF
j_call: TRBJ1-2; v_call: TRBV7-8; cdr3_aa: ASSFSLNYGYT
j_call: TRBJ1-5; v_call: TRBV2; cdr3_aa: ASSGRLLGNQPQH
j_call: TRBJ1-6; v_call: TRBV6-1; cdr3_aa: ASGEVLNSPLH
j_call: TRBJ1-2; v_call: TRBV2; cdr3_aa: ASSPGQGDIYGYT
j_call: TRBJ1-1; v_call: TRBV6-1; cdr3_aa: ASGGQVTYTEAF
j_call: TRBJ1-2; v_call: TRBV29-1; cdr3_aa: GVIPANYGYT
j_call: TRBJ1-4; v_call: TRBV27; cdr3_aa: ASTSRGANEKLF
j_call: TRBJ1-1; v_call: TRBV5-1; cdr3_aa: ASSFEEKNTEAF
j_call: TRBJ2-5; v_call: TRBV5-1; cdr3_aa: ASSSLDRGSGETQY
j_call: TRBJ2-3; v_call: TRBV5-4; cdr3_aa: ASSQSAAGDTQY
j_call: TRBJ2-3; v_call: TRBV6-6; cdr3_aa: ASIGGGGTDTQY
j_call: TRBJ2-7; v_call: TRBV6-5; cdr3_aa: ASSYLDEQY
j_call: TRBJ2-2; v_call: TRBV30; cdr3_aa: AWSRGAGELF
j_call: TRBJ2-7; v_call: TRBV5-1; cdr3_aa: ASSLGGRDYEQY
j_call: TRBJ1-2; v_call: TRBV30; cdr3_aa: AWSVKQGTYGYT
j_call: TRBJ1-1; v_call: TRBV7-9; cdr3_aa: ASSRRGGPLNTEAF
j_call: TRBJ1-1; v_call: TRBV2; cdr3_aa: ASRFQGRGTEAF
j_call: TRBJ1-5; v_call: TRBV7-9; cdr3_aa: ASSLASVGGYWDQPQH
j_call: TRBJ1-6; v_call: TRBV13; cdr3_aa: ASSGGQNNSPLH
j_call: NA; v_call: TRBV5-1; cdr3_aa: ASSVTSGGYETQY
j_call: TRBJ1-4; v_call: TRBV6-1; cdr3_aa: ASSEEKGAPEKLF
j_call: TRBJ2-1; v_call: TRBV10-3; cdr3_aa: AIRAGDNEQF
j_call: TRBJ1-1; v_call: TRBV5-8; cdr3_aa: ASSSRTIMNTEAF